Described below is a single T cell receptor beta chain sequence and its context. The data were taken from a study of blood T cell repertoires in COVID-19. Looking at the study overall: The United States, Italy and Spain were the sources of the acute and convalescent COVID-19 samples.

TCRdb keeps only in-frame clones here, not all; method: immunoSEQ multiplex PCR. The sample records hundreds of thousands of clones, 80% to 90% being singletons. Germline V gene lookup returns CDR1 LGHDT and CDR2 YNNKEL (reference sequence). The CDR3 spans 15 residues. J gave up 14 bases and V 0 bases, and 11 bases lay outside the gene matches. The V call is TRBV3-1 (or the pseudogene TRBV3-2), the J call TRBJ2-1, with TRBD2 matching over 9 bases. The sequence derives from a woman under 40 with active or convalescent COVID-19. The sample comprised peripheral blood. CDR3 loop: CASSQDRAARLAEFF. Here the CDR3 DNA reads TGTGCCAGCAGCCAAGACCGGGCAGCTCGACTAGCGGAGTTCTTC.